This paragraph reports one T cell receptor beta chain. The V and J ends lost 4 bases and 2 bases respectively, with 6 bases between them. This CDR3 is built from 12 residues. CDR1 is SGHAT, CDR2 FQNNGV, per germline. Unique molecular identifiers were built into the TCRbeta library. TCRdb recomputed calls from the PCR reads with MiXCR, one row per CDR3 protein. The sample has about 830,000 distinct CDR3 sequences; roughly 15% are singletons. This sample was included in a study of T-cell reconstitution after alpha-beta-depleted transplantation in children. The V gene is TRBV11-2, the J gene TRBJ2-7; D is unclear. The sequences come from PBMCs, mostly from graft donor cells, collected 360 days after TCRalphabeta/CD19-depleted stem cell transplant. This receptor was identified in a male patient younger than 18 who had a stem cell transplant for acute lymphoblastic leukemia, so the T cells may come from the graft donor. The CDR3 loop is CASSSEAYEQYF. The CDR3 DNA reads as TGTGCCAGCAGCTCCGAGGCCTACGAGCAGTACTTC. Supplemented by reference TRBV11-2 and TRBJ2-7, the full variable domain reads EAGVAQSPRYKIIEKRQSVAFWCNPISGHATLYWYQQILGQGPKLLIQFQNNGVVDDSQLPKDRFSAERLKGVDSTLKIQPAKLEDSAVYLCASSSEAYEQYFGPGTRLTVT.